This entry is about one TCR beta chain. Its antigen is as yet unknown. These data belong to a study of identical twins. Study results and limitations: Out-of-frame TCR alpha sharing observed in monozygotic twins exceeded model estimates. Twin pairs had excess sharing that was weaker in beta out-of-frame sequences. Low generation-probability sequences were in excess among twin-shared out-of-frame alpha sequences.

TCRdb fed the 5' RACE reads into MiXCR, producing one record per CDR3 protein. The sample has around 490,000 distinct CDR3 sequences; nearly 15% are singletons. These records were also assigned to another study, of yellow fever vaccine responses in identical twins. That work contributes: Twins' vaccine T cell responses were reported to seem partly convergent and partly personalized.

Sequencing input: CD4+ T cells sorted from blood. The TCR comes from a woman between 18 and 29 years old in good health.

CDR3 bases: TGTGCCAGCAGTCGCGGGGGACAGGGGGCTTACGAGCAGTACGTC. Protein product: CASSRGGQGAYEQYV. The chain employs TRBV6-1 and TRBJ2-7, with TRBD1 identical over 12 bases. Losses at the gene ends were 5 bases for V and 4 bases for J; bases not matched to a gene: 6. This CDR3 has 15 amino acids. The germline V gene has CDR1 MNHNS and CDR2 SASEGT.